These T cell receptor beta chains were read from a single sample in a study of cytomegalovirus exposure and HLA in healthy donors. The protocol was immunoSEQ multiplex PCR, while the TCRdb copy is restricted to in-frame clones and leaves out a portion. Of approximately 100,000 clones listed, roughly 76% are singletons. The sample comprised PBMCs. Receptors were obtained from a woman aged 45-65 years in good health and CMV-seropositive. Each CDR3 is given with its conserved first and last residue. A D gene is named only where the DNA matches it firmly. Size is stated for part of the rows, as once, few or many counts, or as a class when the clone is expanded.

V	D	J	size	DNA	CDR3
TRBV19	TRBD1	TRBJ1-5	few	TGTGCCAGTAGACAGGGGGTAGCTAGCAATCAGCCCCAGCATTTT	CASRQGVASNQPQHF
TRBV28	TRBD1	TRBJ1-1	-	TGTGCCAGCAGCCCGGACAGGGGAGTATATACTGAAGCTTTCTTT	CASSPDRGVYTEAFF
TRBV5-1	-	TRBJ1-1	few	TGCGCCAGCAGCATCTCCGGGGGACGCACTGAAGCTTTCTTT	CASSISGGRTEAFF
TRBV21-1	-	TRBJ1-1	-	TGTGCCAGCAGCAAAGTTGACAGGGCCGAATTAAACACTGAAGCTTTCTTT	CASSKVDRAELNTEAFF
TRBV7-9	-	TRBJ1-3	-	TGTGCCAGCAGCTTAGCGAGCCCGAACACCATATATTTT	CASSLASPNTIYF
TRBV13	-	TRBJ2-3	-	TGTGCCAGCAGCGCGAGCACAGATACGCAGTATTTT	CASSASTDTQYF
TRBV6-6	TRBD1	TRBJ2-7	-	TGTGCCAGCAGTTCAGGGACAGGGGGCTACGAGCAGTACTTC	CASSSGTGGYEQYF
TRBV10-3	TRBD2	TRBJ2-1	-	TGTGCCATCACTTCGGGGGGTTTAAACAATGAGCAGTTCTTC	CAITSGGLNNEQFF
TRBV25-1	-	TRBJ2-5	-	TGTGCCAGCAGTGAGGCAGGGGCGCCGGAGACCCAGTACTTC	CASSEAGAPETQYF
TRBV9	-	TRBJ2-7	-	TGTGCCAGCAGCGTAGCTCGTACAGATTTCGAGCAGTACTTC	CASSVARTDFEQYF
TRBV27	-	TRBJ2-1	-	TGTGCCAGCAGTTTATCCAGCGGGGACATCTACAATGAGCAGTTCTTC	CASSLSSGDIYNEQFF
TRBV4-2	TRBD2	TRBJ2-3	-	TGTGCCAGCAGCCAAGTTAGCGGGGGGGCCTACACAGATACGCAGTATTTT	CASSQVSGGAYTDTQYF
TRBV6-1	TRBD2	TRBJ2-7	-	TGTGCCAGCAGTGAACTACGACTAGCGGGTAGCTCCTACGAGCAGTACTTC	CASSELRLAGSSYEQYF
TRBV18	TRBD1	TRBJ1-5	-	TGTGCCAGCTCACTGGACAGGGACCAGCCCCAGCATTTT	CASSLDRDQPQHF
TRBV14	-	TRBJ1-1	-	TGTGCCAGCAACTTGGAGACCACTGAAGCTTTCTTT	CASNLETTEAFF
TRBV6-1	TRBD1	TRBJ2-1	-	TGTGCCAGCAGTCTAGGACAGGTTAGGGGCAATGAGCAGTTCTTC	CASSLGQVRGNEQFF
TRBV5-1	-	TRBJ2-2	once	TGCGCCAGCAGACCTACTAGGCAGAACACCGGGGAGCTGTTTTTT	CASRPTRQNTGELFF